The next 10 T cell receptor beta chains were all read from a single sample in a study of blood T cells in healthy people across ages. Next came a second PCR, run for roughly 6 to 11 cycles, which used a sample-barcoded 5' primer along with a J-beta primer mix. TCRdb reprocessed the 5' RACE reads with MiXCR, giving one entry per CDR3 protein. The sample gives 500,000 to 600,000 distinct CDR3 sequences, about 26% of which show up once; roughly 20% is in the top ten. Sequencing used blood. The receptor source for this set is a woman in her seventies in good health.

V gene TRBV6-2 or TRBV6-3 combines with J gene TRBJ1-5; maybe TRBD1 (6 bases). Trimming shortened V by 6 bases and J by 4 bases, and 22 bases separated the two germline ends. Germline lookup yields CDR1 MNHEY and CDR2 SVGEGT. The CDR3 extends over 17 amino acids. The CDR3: CASRLEQNAGANQPQHF. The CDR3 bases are TGTGCCAGCAGATTAGAGCAAAACGCAGGGGCTAATCAGCCCCAGCATTTT.

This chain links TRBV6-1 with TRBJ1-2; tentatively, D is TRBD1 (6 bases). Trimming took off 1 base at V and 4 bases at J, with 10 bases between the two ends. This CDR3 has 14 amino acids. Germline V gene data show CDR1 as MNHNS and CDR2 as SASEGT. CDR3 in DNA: TGTGCCAGCAGTGAAGGGGGGCCATCCTATGGCTACACCTTC. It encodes CASSEGGPSYGYTF.

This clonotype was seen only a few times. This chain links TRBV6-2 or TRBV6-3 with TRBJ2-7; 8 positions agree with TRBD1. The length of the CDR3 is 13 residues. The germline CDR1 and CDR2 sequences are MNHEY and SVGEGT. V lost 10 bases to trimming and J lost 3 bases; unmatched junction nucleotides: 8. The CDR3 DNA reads TGTGCCACCTCGGGGGACAGGAACTACGAGCAGTACTTC. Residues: CATSGDRNYEQYF.

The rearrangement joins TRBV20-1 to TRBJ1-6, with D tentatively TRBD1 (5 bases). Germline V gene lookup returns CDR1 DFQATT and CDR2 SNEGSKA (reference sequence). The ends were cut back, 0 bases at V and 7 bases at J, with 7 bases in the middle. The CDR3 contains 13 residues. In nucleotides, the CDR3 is TGCAGTGCTAGAGATCACAGGAATTCACCCCTCCACTTT. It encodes CSARDHRNSPLHF.

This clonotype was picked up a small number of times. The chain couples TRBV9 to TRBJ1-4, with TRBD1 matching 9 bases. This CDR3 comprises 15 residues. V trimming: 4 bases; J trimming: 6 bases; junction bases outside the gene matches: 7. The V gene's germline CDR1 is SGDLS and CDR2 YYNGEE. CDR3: CASSTTGGWDEKLFF. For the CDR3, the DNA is TGTGCCAGCAGCACAACAGGGGGCTGGGATGAAAAACTGTTTTTT.

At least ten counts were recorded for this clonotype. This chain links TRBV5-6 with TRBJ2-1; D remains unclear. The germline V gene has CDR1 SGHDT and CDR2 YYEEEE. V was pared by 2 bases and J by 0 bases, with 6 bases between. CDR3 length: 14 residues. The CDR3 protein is CASSFGFSYNEQFF. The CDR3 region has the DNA TGTGCCAGCAGCTTCGGGTTCTCCTACAATGAGCAGTTCTTC.

CDR3 residues: CSASKQGSSETQYF. The CDR3 nucleotides read TGCAGTGCTAGTAAACAGGGGTCCTCAGAGACCCAGTACTTC. This sequence joins TRBV20-1 and TRBJ2-1; 7 positions agree with TRBD1. The J call may be faulty, since TRBJ2-5 better matches the DNA end. The length of the CDR3 is 14 residues. Germline CDR1 reads DFQATT; CDR2 reads SNEGSKA (reference sequence).

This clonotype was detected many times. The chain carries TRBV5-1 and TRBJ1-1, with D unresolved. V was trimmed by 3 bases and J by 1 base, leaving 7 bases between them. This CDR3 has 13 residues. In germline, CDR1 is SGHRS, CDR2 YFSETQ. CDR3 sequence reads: CASSYVPNTEAFF. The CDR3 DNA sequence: TGCGCCAGCAGCTACGTACCGAACACTGAAGCTTTCTTT.

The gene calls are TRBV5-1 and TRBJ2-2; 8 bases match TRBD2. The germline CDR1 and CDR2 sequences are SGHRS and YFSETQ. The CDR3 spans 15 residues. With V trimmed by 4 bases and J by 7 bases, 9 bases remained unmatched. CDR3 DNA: TGCGCCAGCAGCACCAGCGGGAGAGTAATCGGGGAGCTGTTTTTT. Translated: CASSTSGRVIGELFF.

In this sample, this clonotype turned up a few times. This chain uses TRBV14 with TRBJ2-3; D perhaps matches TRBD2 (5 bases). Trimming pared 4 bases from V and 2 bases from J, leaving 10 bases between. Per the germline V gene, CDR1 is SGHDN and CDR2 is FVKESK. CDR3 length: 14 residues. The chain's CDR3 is CASSRRGHTDTQYF. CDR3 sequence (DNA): TGTGCCAGCAGCCGACGGGGTCACACAGATACGCAGTATTTT.